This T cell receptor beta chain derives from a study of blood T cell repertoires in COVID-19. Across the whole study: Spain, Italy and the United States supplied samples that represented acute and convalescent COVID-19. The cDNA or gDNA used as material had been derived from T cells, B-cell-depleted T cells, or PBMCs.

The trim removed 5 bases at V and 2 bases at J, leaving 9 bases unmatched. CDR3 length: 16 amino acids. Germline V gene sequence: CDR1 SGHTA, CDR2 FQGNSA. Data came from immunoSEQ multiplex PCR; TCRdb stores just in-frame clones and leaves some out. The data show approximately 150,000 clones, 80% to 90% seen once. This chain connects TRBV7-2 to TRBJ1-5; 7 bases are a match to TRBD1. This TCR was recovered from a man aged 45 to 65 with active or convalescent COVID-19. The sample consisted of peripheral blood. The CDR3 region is CASSPTTGYGNQPQHF. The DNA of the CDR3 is TGTGCCAGCAGCCCAACGACAGGGTACGGCAATCAGCCCCAGCATTTT.